The next 15 T cell receptor beta chains were all read from a single sample in a study of cytomegalovirus exposure and HLA in healthy donors. PCR primers comprised 60 Vbeta and 13 Jbeta primers. The repertoire was sequenced with immunoSEQ multiplex PCR; TCRdb's copy has only in-frame clones and lacks some. The sample has 150,000 to 200,000 clones, about four fifths seen once. Sequencing was performed on PBMCs. These receptors came from a man aged 30 to 39 in good health and CMV-seropositive.

The V call is TRBV2, the J call TRBJ1-1, with D unclear. Germline CDR1 SNHLY, CDR2 FYNNEI. V was trimmed by 2 bases and J by 5 bases, leaving 3 bases between them. The CDR3 spans 11 residues. The CDR3 DNA follows: TGTGCCAGCAGTGAAATAACTGAAGCTTTCTTT. The encoded protein is CASSEITEAFF.

The rearrangement joins TRBV5-6 to TRBJ2-7; D perhaps matches TRBD2 (6 bases). Germline values: CDR1 SGHDT, CDR2 YYEEEE. The CDR3 loop spans 12 amino acids. V was shortened by 7 bases and J by 4 bases, with 12 bases between the two germline ends. The CDR3 sequence is CASGRESYEQYF. The CDR3 DNA is TGTGCCAGCGGACGGGAGTCTTACGAGCAGTACTTC.

The rearrangement uses TRBV5-5 and TRBJ2-7; 9 bases map to TRBD1. CDR1 and CDR2 (germline): SGHKS, YYEKEE (reference sequence). The CDR3 is 17 amino acids. Unmatched junction bases numbered 15, after V lost 4 bases and J lost 4 bases. The CDR3 region has the DNA TGTGCCAGCAGCGCCCAGCGGGACAGGGCGGATTGGTACGAGCAGTACTTC. Protein product: CASSAQRDRADWYEQYF.

J is TRBJ1-1 and V is TRBV6-5; 9 positions agree with TRBD1. CDR3 length: 13 residues. Germline loops: CDR1 MNHEY, CDR2 SVGAGI. Trimming took 6 bases from V and 4 from J; bases not matched to a gene: 3. The chain's CDR3 is CASRRQGGTEAFF. The CDR3 nucleotides read TGTGCCAGCAGAAGACAGGGGGGCACTGAAGCTTTCTTT.

With regard to this clone: A read error may account for a junction end that differs from germline. The chain joins TRBV7-9 to TRBJ1-1, with 8 nucleotides matching TRBD1. Germline values: CDR1 SEHNR, CDR2 FQNEAQ (reference sequence). The CDR3 loop spans 13 amino acids. The DNA for the CDR3 is TGTTCCAGCAGCTTTCAGGGGGCTGCTGAAGCTTTCTTT. The encoded protein is CSSSFQGAAEAFF.

This chain uses TRBV2 with TRBJ2-1; 11 bases are shared with TRBD2. Unmatched junction bases numbered 11, after V lost 6 bases and J lost 7 bases. From germline, CDR1 is SNHLY and CDR2 FYNNEI. The CDR3 loop spans 16 amino acids. The CDR3 sequence: CASRPFSGGAGNEQFF. For the CDR3, the DNA is TGTGCCAGCAGACCTTTTAGCGGGGGGGCTGGGAATGAGCAGTTCTTC.

The chain uses TRBV19 and TRBJ1-1; D possibly corresponds to TRBD1 (5 bases). There are 15 residues in the CDR3. Looked up from germline, CDR1 is LNHDA and CDR2 is SQIVND (reference sequence). V was shortened by 8 bases and J by 5 bases, with 21 bases between the two germline ends. CDR3 amino acids: CASLRGTVGRTEAFF. Written as DNA, the CDR3 is TGTGCCAGTCTTCGTGGGACGGTCGGGAGAACTGAAGCTTTCTTT.

This chain links TRBV30 with TRBJ1-1; 9 bases line up with TRBD1. V lost 7 bases, J lost 5 bases, and 8 bases stayed unmatched. Germline CDR1 reads GTSNPN; CDR2 reads SVGIG (reference sequence). This CDR3 has 13 residues. The CDR3 reads CALNRGRLTEAFF. The DNA for the CDR3 is TGTGCCTTAAACAGGGGGCGCTTGACTGAAGCTTTCTTT.

The chain is built from TRBV29-1 and TRBJ1-2; D gene uncertain. This CDR3 spans 11 amino acids. V was pared by 2 bases and J by 6 bases, with 7 bases between. CDR1 is SQVTM, CDR2 ANQGSEA, per germline. CDR3 loop: CSVELRDGYTF. As DNA, the CDR3 is TGCAGCGTTGAATTGAGGGATGGCTACACCTTC.

This chain joins TRBV9 and TRBJ2-1; 10 nucleotides agree with TRBD1. The length of the CDR3 is 16 residues. The trim removed 0 bases at V and 7 bases at J, leaving 7 bases unmatched. In germline, CDR1 is SGDLS, CDR2 YYNGEE. CDR3 amino acids: CASSVGGQGMRNEQFF. CDR3 sequence (DNA): TGTGCCAGCAGCGTAGGGGGACAGGGGATGAGGAATGAGCAGTTCTTC.

The gene calls are TRBV6-5 and TRBJ1-5; D is ambiguous. Germline V gene sequence: CDR1 MNHEY, CDR2 SVGAGI. V was shortened by 5 bases and J by 6 bases, with 14 bases between the two germline ends. This CDR3 has 14 residues. The CDR3 here is CASSTSFFGQPQHF. CDR3 bases: TGTGCCAGCAGTACTAGTTTTTTTGGTCAGCCCCAGCATTTT.

The rearrangement links TRBV6-1 to TRBJ2-7; 7 bases match TRBD1. Per the germline V gene, CDR1 is MNHNS and CDR2 is SASEGT. The CDR3 extends over 13 amino acids. V was clipped by 4 bases and J by 3 bases; unmatched bases: 3. The CDR3 loop is CASSAGTVYEQYF. The CDR3 coding sequence is TGTGCCAGCAGTGCCGGGACAGTCTACGAGCAGTACTTC.

The genes are TRBV18 and TRBJ1-4, with 7 positions matching TRBD1. V trimming: 3 bases; J trimming: 3 bases; junction bases outside the gene matches: 7. CDR3 size: 16 residues. The germline CDR1 and CDR2 sequences are KGHSH and LQKENI. The CDR3 nucleotides read TGTGCCAGCTCACCCTGGGTCGGGACAGCTAATGAAAAACTGTTTTTT. Amino acid sequence: CASSPWVGTANEKLFF.

The rearrangement uses TRBV28 and TRBJ2-3; 8 bases line up with TRBD1. CDR1 and CDR2 (germline): MDHEN, SYDVKM. This CDR3 is 14 amino acids long. With V trimmed by 4 bases and J by 5 bases, 5 bases remained unmatched. CDR3 nucleotide sequence: TGTGCCAGCAGTTGGACAGGGCTCATAGATACGCAGTATTTT. Amino acid sequence: CASSWTGLIDTQYF.

This chain joins TRBV5-1 and TRBJ1-2; TRBD1 might be the D (6 bases). The CDR3 covers 16 residues. The germline V and J ends were trimmed by 0 bases and 8 bases, with 20 bases remaining between them. From germline, CDR1 is SGHRS and CDR2 YFSETQ. Here the CDR3 DNA reads TGCGCCAGCAGCTTGGCGGGGGGCTCAACCCTGTACGGCTACACCTTC. This gives the protein CASSLAGGSTLYGYTF.